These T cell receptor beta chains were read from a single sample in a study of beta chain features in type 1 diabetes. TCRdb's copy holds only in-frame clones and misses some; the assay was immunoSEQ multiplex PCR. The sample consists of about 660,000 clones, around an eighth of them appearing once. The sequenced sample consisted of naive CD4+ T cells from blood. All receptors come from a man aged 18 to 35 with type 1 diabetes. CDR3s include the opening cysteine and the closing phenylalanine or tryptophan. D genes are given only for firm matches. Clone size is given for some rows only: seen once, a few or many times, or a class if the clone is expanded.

CDR3 protein: CASSLAVAPLDTQYF
CDR3 DNA: TGTGCCAGCAGCTTAGCGGTTGCGCCTCTAGATACGCAGTATTTT
clone size: few
J gene: TRBJ2-3
D gene: .
V gene: TRBV7-6

CDR3 protein: CASSSDRGSYEKLFF
CDR3 DNA: TGTGCCAGCAGTTCTGACAGGGGTTCATATGAAAAACTGTTTTTT
clone size: .
J gene: TRBJ1-4
D gene: TRBD1
V gene: TRBV28

CDR3 protein: CASSLQGSNSSPLHF
CDR3 DNA: TGTGCCAGCAGCTTACAGGGCAGTAATAGTTCACCCCTCCACTTT
clone size: few
J gene: TRBJ1-6
D gene: .
V gene: TRBV7-9

CDR3 protein: CSVERSLLRSALF
CDR3 DNA: TGCAGCGTTGAACGTAGCCTCCTGCGTTCGGCCCTCTTC
clone size: few
J gene: TRBJ2-1
D gene: .
V gene: TRBV29-1

CDR3 protein: CAWSVWGLKETQYF
CDR3 DNA: TGTGCCTGGAGTGTATGGGGACTAAAGGAGACCCAGTACTTC
clone size: .
J gene: TRBJ2-5
D gene: TRBD2
V gene: TRBV30

CDR3 protein: CASSLGDRNLAATEAFF
CDR3 DNA: TGTGCCAGCAGCTTAGGGGATCGGAACTTGGCGGCCACTGAAGCTTTCTTT
clone size: .
J gene: TRBJ1-1
D gene: .
V gene: TRBV7-2

CDR3 protein: CASSGNGFYGYTF
CDR3 DNA: TGTGCCAGCAGTGGTAACGGATTCTATGGCTACACCTTC
clone size: .
J gene: TRBJ1-2
D gene: .
V gene: TRBV6-4

CDR3 protein: CASSQYRVETQYF
CDR3 DNA: TGTGCCAGCAGCCAATACAGGGTGGAGACCCAGTACTTC
clone size: .
J gene: TRBJ2-5
D gene: .
V gene: TRBV5-6

CDR3 protein: CASSGQMNTEAFF
CDR3 DNA: TGTGCCAGTTCGGGACAGATGAACACTGAAGCTTTCTTT
clone size: .
J gene: TRBJ1-1
D gene: TRBD1
V gene: TRBV2

CDR3 protein: CASSLRGPGDTQYF
CDR3 DNA: TGTGCCAGCAGCTTAAGGGGCCCTGGGGATACGCAGTATTTT
clone size: .
J gene: TRBJ2-3
D gene: .
V gene: TRBV7-2

CDR3 protein: CASKQDNSPLHF
CDR3 DNA: TGTGCCAGCAAACAGGATAATTCACCCCTCCACTTT
clone size: .
J gene: TRBJ1-6
D gene: .
V gene: TRBV2

CDR3 protein: CASSLEGYYRDTQYF
CDR3 DNA: TGTGCCAGCAGCTTAGAGGGCTACTACCGGGATACGCAGTATTTT
clone size: few
J gene: TRBJ2-3
D gene: .
V gene: TRBV7-9

CDR3 protein: CASSLGPLDEQYF
CDR3 DNA: TGTGCCAGCAGCTTAGGGCCCCTAGACGAGCAGTACTTC
clone size: few
J gene: TRBJ2-7
D gene: .
V gene: TRBV7-2

CDR3 protein: CAWSAGPRSEQYF
CDR3 DNA: TGTGCCTGGAGTGCGGGACCCCGGAGTGAGCAGTACTTC
clone size: few
J gene: TRBJ2-7
D gene: .
V gene: TRBV30

CDR3 protein: CASSFGTGGPRIVYNEQFF
CDR3 DNA: TGTGCCAGCAGCTTCGGGACAGGGGGCCCCCGGATCGTATACAATGAGCAGTTCTTC
clone size: few
J gene: TRBJ2-1
D gene: TRBD1
V gene: TRBV7-9

CDR3 protein: CASSLLVSTSYEQYF
CDR3 DNA: TGTGCCAGCAGTTTATTGGTTAGCACCAGTTACGAGCAGTACTTC
clone size: few
J gene: TRBJ2-7
D gene: .
V gene: TRBV27

CDR3 protein: CASSLAGPHYNEQFF
CDR3 DNA: TGCGCCAGCAGCTTAGCAGGGCCCCACTACAATGAGCAGTTCTTC
clone size: .
J gene: TRBJ2-1
D gene: .
V gene: TRBV5-1

CDR3 protein: CASSQETVHEQYF
CDR3 DNA: TGCGCCAGCAGCCAGGAGACAGTCCACGAGCAGTACTTC
clone size: .
J gene: TRBJ2-7
D gene: .
V gene: TRBV4-3

CDR3 protein: CASSSILGAINEKLFF
CDR3 DNA: TGTGCCAGCAGTTCAATTTTGGGGGCGATTAATGAAAAACTGTTTTTT
clone size: .
J gene: TRBJ1-4
D gene: .
V gene: TRBV27

CDR3 protein: CATSRRAETQYF
CDR3 DNA: TGTGCCACCAGCAGACGAGCTGAGACCCAGTACTTC
clone size: few
J gene: TRBJ2-5
D gene: .
V gene: TRBV15

CDR3 protein: CASSPRETVQETQYF
CDR3 DNA: TGTGCCAGCAGCCCGAGGGAGACGGTTCAAGAGACCCAGTACTTC
clone size: few
J gene: TRBJ2-5
D gene: .
V gene: TRBV5-4

CDR3 protein: CASSPLSGGVENEQFF
CDR3 DNA: TGTGCCAGCTCACCCCTGAGCGGGGGGGTTGAAAATGAGCAGTTCTTC
clone size: .
J gene: TRBJ2-1
D gene: TRBD2
V gene: TRBV18

CDR3 protein: CASSGSGTGEETQYF
CDR3 DNA: TGTGCCAGCAGTGGAAGTGGGACAGGGGAAGAGACCCAGTACTTC
clone size: few
J gene: TRBJ2-5
D gene: TRBD1
V gene: TRBV28

CDR3 protein: CASSSAPQVAIQETQYF
CDR3 DNA: TGTGCCAGCAGCTCGGCGCCCCAGGTGGCTATCCAAGAGACCCAGTACTTC
clone size: .
J gene: TRBJ2-5
D gene: .
V gene: TRBV7-2

CDR3 protein: CATSAGKSTDTQYF
CDR3 DNA: TGTGCCACCTCGGCAGGGAAGAGCACAGATACGCAGTATTTT
clone size: few
J gene: TRBJ2-3
D gene: .
V gene: TRBV15

CDR3 protein: CASSLWFEGYTF
CDR3 DNA: TGTGCCAGCAGCTTGTGGTTCGAGGGCTACACCTTC
clone size: .
J gene: TRBJ1-2
D gene: .
V gene: TRBV5-6